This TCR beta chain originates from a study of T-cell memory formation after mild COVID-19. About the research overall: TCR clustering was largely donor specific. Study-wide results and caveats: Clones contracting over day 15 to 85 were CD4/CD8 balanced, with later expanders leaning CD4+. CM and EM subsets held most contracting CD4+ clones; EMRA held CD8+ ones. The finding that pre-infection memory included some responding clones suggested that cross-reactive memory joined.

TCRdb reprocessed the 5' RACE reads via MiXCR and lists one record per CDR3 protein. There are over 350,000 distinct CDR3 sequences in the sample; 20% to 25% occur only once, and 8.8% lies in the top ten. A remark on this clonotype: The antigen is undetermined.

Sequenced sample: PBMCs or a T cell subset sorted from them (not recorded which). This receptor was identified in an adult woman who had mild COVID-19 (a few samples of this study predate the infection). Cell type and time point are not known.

CDR3 region: CASMRGTEAFF. The CDR3 DNA sequence: TGTGCCAGTATGCGCGGAACTGAAGCTTTCTTT. This rearrangement joins TRBV6-1 to TRBJ1-1; unclear D gene. Trimming removed 9 bases from V and 5 bases from J, with 10 bases in between. The CDR3 totals 11 residues. Germline V gives CDR1 MNHNS, CDR2 SASEGT.